This T cell receptor (beta chain) stems from a study of T cell responses to AZD1222 COVID-19 vaccine (dated by TCRdb to the early 2020s). Study-level background: A total of over 230 trial participants underwent TCR sequencing, of whom around 210 had received two doses of AZD1222 and roughly 26 had received two doses of the MenACWY control vaccine. Trial participants were enrolled into age subgroups of 18-55, 56-69 and 70-plus years, which contained about 150, 27 and 61 TCR-sequenced participants, respectively. General conclusions and limits of the study: Spike-specific TCR breadth and depth rose significantly after two AZD1222 doses compared with day 0 and with MenACWY recipients. Because no day 14 peak-response samples were available, the repertoires could be characterized only after the peak T cell response. Reportedly, close to half of the unique spike-specific TCRs recognized epitopes lying outside the regions that are mutated in the B.1.351 and B.1.1.7 variants. In the small 56-69-year group, the increase in depth fell short of significance, most likely because of low power. CD4 TCRs associated with the vaccine covered the entire spike protein, and the dominant responses were in regions 160-218 and 743-854. Conclusions about previously exposed vaccinees are limited, since just six AZD1222 recipients were seropositive for SARS-CoV-2 at baseline. Most participants were white British and females outnumbered males, and the authors suggested that clonal diversity may have been underestimated.

Taken from cysteine to phenylalanine, the CDR3 has 13 residues. Only CDR3 DNA is held: 39 bases, read in frame from base 1. Trimming at the junction amounts to 7 bases on V and 2 bases on J, and the germline ends lie 14 bases apart. Looking up the germline V gene yields CDR1 SQVTM and CDR2 ANQGSEA. The time point label, as the study defines it: about 28 days (+/-7) after the second vaccine dose. Because spike-specific TCR depth and breadth did not differ between the two schedules, AZD1222 recipients who got a second dose at roughly 4 weeks were pooled with those who got a second dose at roughly 12 weeks. The vaccinee samples were drawn from two UK trials, COV001 and COV002, one of which was a single-blind randomized controlled phase 2/3 trial testing AZD1222 (ChAdOx1 nCoV-19) in healthy adults. For TCRbeta chain sequencing, PBMC samples from trial participants were taken at day 0 and at day 28 after the second dose.

The CDR3 regions of human TCRbeta chains were analyzed by immunosequencing. Per the authors' processing: TCRs in the repertoires were matched against a reference library of SARS-CoV-2-specific TCRs that had been generated with the MIRA antigen-specificity platform. Breadth was defined as the fraction of unique TCRs that were SARS-CoV-2-associated. Depth was defined as the fraction of total T cells that were SARS-CoV-2-associated. Using the MIRA data, each spike-specific TCR was mapped to the spike region that the TCR reacts to and placed in a CD4 or CD8 class. Log10-transformed breadth and depth values were compared by one-way ANOVA with Sidak's multiple comparisons tests. As stored in TCRdb, this immuneACCESS dataset retains in-frame rearrangements with V and J assigned. A fraction of the clones does not appear; measured against another copy, unresolved V genes explain less than half of the discrepancy, and the remainder lacks a known reason. Clone size and the V and J calls come from that table; the DNA yielded D and trimming. This sample holds 95,000 to 100,000 clones; roughly 84% were observed only once. The ten largest clones take up 11% to 15% of the sample.

Of note for this clone: Its antigen is not yet known. No base qualities exist here, and no much larger clone lies one base off it.

The rearranged segments are TRBV29-1 and TRBJ2-5; TRBD2 is a possible D gene, resting on 5 matching bases. This TCR derives from an adult who received the AZD1222 COVID-19 vaccine. The sequencing used peripheral blood, collected 28 days after the second AZD1222 dose. This receptor has the CDR3 CSADRDKQETQYF. The bases are TGCAGCGCCGACCGGGATAAACAAGAGACCCAGTACTTC. The CDR3 plus the reference TRBV29-1 and TRBJ2-5 genes for the other parts give the full variable domain: SAVISQKPSRDICQRGTSLTIQCQVDSQVTMMFWYRQQPGQSLTLIATANQGSEATYESGFVIDKFPISRPNLTFSTLTVSNMSPEDSSIYLCSADRDKQETQYFGPGTRLLVL.